This TCR beta chain is drawn from a study of blood T cell repertoires in COVID-19. Overall study context: Nucleic acid was either cDNA or gDNA, and it came from T cells, B-cell-depleted T cells, or PBMCs.

TCRdb's copy holds only in-frame clones and misses some; the assay was immunoSEQ multiplex PCR. The data hold around 360,000 clones, with approximately 89% observed a single time. Germline CDR1 and CDR2: SQVTM and ANQGSEA. This CDR3 is 13 amino acids long. The V end lost 3 bases, the J end lost 4 bases, and 12 bases lay between the germline ends. The sequence came from a man aged 35-49 years in a cohort exposed to, infected with or recovered from COVID-19 (not recorded which). V is TRBV29-1 and J is TRBJ2-5, with a weak D call TRBD1 (5 bases). Sample: PBMCs or T cells enriched from blood (not recorded which). The CDR3 protein is CSVDRASGETQYF. DNA of the CDR3: TGCAGCGTTGACAGGGCGTCCGGAGAGACCCAGTACTTC.